The 3 T cell receptor beta chains below all came from one sample that was sequenced in a study of blood T cell repertoires in COVID-19 (TCRdb year 2020). Receptor libraries were prepared by the immunoSEQ multiplex PCR assay. TCRdb stores this immuneACCESS table with in-frame sequences only. Part of the clones is absent; in the studies checked, under half of the shortfall reflects unresolved V genes, and no reason is known for the rest. The sample table holds about 200,000 clones, of which approximately 91% were seen once. The ten largest clones capture 4% to 5.5% of the sample. Sequenced input: peripheral blood. The receptors derive from a woman between 35 and 50 years old with acute or convalescent COVID-19.

The V gene is TRBV2, the J gene TRBJ2-5, with D perhaps matching TRBD2 (7 bases). The germline V gene encodes CDR1 SNHLY and CDR2 FYNNEI. This CDR3 is built from 13 residues. V was shortened by 10 bases and J by 5 bases, with 17 bases between the two germline ends. This chain's CDR3 is CAIVPGEGETQYF. CDR3 coding DNA: TGTGCCATAGTGCCAGGGGAGGGGGAGACCCAGTACTTC.

CDR3: CASSSATLRDMGRNLTYEQYV. The CDR3 DNA is TGCGCCAGCAGCTCAGCTACCTTAAGGGATATGGGGAGAAATCTCACCTACGAGCAGTACGTC. This chain connects TRBV5-1 to TRBJ2-7; a weak D match, TRBD2 (5 bases). The CDR3 has 21 amino acids. V dropped 3 bases and J dropped 2 bases, with 33 bases sitting between them. Germline loops: CDR1 SGHRS, CDR2 YFSETQ.

This chain links TRBV2 with TRBJ2-5; D may be TRBD2 (6 bases). Trimming removed 6 bases at V and 2 bases at J, with 19 bases between. This CDR3 spans 16 amino acids. CDR1 is SNHLY, CDR2 FYNNEI, per germline. In nucleotides, the CDR3 is TGTGCCAGCAGGGGGGTCGGGGGATATCGTCAAGAGACCCAGTACTTC. It specifies CASRGVGGYRQETQYF.